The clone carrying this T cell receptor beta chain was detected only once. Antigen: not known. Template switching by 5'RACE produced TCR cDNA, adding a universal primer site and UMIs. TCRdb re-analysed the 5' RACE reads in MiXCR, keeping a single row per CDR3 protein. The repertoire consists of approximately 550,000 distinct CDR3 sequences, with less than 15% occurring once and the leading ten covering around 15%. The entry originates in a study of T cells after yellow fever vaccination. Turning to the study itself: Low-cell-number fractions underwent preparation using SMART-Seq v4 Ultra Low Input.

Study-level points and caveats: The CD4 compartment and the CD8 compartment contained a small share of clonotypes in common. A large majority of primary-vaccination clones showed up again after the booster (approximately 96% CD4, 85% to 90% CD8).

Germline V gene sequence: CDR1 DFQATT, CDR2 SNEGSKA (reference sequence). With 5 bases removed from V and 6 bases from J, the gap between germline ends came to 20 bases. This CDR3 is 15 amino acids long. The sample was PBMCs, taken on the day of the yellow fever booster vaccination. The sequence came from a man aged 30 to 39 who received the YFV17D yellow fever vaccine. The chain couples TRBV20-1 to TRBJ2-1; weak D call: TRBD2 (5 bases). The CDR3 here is CSAPRRGIGRNEQFF. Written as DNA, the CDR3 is TGCAGTGCTCCACGCCGGGGAATCGGACGCAATGAGCAGTTCTTC.